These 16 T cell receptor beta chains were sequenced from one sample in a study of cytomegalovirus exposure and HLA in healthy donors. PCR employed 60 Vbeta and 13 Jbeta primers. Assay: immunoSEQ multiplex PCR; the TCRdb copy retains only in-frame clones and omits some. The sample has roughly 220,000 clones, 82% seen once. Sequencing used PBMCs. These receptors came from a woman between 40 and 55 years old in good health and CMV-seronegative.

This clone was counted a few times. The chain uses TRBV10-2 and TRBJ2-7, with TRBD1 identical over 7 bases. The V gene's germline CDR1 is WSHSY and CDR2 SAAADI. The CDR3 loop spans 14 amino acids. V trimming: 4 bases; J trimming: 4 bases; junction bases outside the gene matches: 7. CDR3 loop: CASSAPGQSYEQYF. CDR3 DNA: TGCGCCAGCAGTGCCCCGGGACAGAGTTACGAGCAGTACTTC.

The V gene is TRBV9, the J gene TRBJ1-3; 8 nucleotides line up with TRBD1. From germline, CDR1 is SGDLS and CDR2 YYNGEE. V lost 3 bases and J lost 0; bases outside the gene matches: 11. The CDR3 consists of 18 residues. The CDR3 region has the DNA TGTGCCAGCAGCGCTACAGGGGGTTCTTTTTTCTCTGGAAACACCATATATTTT. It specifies CASSATGGSFFSGNTIYF.

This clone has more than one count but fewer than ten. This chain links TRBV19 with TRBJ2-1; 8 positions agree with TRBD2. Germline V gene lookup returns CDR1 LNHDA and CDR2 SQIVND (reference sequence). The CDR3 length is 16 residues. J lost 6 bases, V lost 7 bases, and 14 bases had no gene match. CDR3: CASTYRPSGSGNEQFF. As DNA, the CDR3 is TGTGCCAGTACCTACCGGCCGAGCGGGAGTGGCAATGAGCAGTTCTTC.

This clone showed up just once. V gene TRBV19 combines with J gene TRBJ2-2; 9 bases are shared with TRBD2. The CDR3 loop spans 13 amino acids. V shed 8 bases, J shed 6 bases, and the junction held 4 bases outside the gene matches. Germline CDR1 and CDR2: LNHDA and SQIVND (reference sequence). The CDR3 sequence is CASSSGTPGELFF. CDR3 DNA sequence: TGTGCCAGTTCTAGCGGGACGCCCGGGGAGCTGTTTTTT.

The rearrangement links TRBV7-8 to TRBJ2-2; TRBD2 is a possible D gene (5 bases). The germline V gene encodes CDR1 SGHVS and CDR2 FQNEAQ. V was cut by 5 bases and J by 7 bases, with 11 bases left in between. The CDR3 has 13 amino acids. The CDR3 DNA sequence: TGTGCCAGCAGCGCACGTCGGGACGGGGAGCTGTTTTTT. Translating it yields CASSARRDGELFF.

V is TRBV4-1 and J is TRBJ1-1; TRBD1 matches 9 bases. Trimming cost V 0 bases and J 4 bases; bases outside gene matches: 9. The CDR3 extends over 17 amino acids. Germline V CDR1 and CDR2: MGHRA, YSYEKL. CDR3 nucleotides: TGCGCCAGCAGCCAAGATCAGCGACAGGGGGTTGGCACTGAAGCTTTCTTT. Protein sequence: CASSQDQRQGVGTEAFF.

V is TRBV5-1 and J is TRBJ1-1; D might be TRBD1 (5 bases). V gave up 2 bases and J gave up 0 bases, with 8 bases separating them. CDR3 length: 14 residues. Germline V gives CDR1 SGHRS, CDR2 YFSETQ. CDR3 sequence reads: CASSFGGLNTEAFF. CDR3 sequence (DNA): TGCGCCAGCAGCTTCGGGGGTTTGAACACTGAAGCTTTCTTT.

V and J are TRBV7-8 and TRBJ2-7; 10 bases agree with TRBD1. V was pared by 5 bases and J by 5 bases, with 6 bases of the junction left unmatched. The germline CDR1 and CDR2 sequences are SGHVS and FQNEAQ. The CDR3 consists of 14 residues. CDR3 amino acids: CASSPDRGINEQYF. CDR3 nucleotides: TGTGCCAGCAGCCCGGACAGGGGGATCAACGAGCAGTACTTC.

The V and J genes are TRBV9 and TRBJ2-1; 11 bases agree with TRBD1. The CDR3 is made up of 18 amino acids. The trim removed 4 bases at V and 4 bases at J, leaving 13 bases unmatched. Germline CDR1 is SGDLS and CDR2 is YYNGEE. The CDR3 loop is CASSPRDRGAKMYNEQFF. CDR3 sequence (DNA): TGTGCCAGCAGCCCGCGGGACAGGGGGGCTAAAATGTACAATGAGCAGTTCTTC.

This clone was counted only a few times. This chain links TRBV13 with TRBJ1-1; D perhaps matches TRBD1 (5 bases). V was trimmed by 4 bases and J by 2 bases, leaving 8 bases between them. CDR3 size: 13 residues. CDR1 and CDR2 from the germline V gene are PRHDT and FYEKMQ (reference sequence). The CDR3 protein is CASSSDSNTEAFF. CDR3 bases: TGTGCCAGCAGCTCCGACAGTAACACTGAAGCTTTCTTT.

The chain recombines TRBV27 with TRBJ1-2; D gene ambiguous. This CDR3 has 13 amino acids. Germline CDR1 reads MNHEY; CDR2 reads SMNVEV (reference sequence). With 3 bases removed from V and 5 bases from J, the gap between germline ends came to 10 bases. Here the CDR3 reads CASSFEGFYGYTF. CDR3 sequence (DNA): TGTGCCAGCAGTTTTGAGGGCTTTTATGGCTACACCTTC.

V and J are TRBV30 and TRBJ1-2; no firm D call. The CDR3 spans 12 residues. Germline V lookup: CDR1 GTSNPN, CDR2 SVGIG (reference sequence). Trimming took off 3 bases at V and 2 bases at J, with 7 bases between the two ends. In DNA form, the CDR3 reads TGTGCCTGGAGCATCGGGAACTATGGCTACACCTTC. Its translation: CAWSIGNYGYTF.

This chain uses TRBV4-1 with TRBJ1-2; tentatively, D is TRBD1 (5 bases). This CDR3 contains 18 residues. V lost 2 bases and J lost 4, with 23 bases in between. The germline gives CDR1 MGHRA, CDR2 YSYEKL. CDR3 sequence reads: CASSQHSEYRKGAYGYTF. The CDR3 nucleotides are TGCGCCAGCAGCCAACATTCTGAATACAGGAAAGGAGCCTATGGCTACACCTTC.

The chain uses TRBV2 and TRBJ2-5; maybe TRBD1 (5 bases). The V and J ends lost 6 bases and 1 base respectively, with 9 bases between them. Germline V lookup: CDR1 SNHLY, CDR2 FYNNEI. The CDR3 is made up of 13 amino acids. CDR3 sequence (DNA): TGTGCCAGCAGACACGACAGCCAAGAGACCCAGTACTTC. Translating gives CASRHDSQETQYF. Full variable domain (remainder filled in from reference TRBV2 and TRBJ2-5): EPEVTQTPSHQVTQMGQEVILRCVPISNHLYFYWYRQILGQKVEFLVSFYNNEISEKSEIFDDQFSVERPDGSNFTLKIRSTKLEDSAMYFCASRHDSQETQYFGPGTRLLVL.

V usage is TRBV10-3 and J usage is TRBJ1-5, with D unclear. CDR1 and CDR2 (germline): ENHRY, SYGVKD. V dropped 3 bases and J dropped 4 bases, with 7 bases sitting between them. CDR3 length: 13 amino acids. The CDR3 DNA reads TGTGCCATCAGTGATACGGGGAATCAGCCCCAGCATTTT. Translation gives CAISDTGNQPQHF.

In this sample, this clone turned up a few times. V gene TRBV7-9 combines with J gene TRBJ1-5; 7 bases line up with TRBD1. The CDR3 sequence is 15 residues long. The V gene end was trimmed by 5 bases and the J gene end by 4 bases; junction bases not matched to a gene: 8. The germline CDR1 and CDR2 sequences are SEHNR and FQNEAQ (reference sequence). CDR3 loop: CASSIGTARNQPQHF. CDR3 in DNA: TGTGCCAGCAGCATCGGGACAGCCCGAAATCAGCCCCAGCATTTT.